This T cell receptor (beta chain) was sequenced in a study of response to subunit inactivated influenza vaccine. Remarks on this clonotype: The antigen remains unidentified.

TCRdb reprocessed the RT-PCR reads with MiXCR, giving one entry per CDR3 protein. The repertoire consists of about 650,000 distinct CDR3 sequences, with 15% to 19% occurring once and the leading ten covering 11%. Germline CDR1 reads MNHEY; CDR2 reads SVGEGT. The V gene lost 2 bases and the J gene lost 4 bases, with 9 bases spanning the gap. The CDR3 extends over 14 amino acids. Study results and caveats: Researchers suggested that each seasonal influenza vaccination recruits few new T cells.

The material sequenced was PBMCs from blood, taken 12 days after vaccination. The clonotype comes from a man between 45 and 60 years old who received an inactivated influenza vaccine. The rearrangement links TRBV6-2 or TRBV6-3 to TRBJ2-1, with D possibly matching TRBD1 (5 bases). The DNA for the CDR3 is TGTGCCAGCAGTTACAGCAGGGTTTACAATGAGCAGTTCTTC. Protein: CASSYSRVYNEQFF.